The rows below give T cell receptor beta chains drawn from one sample of a study of T cells in Graves' hyperthyroidism and ophthalmopathy. TCRdb used MiXCR to reprocess the multiplex PCR reads, holding one entry per CDR3 protein. The data hold around 400,000 distinct CDR3 sequences, with around 15% observed a single time. Material for sequencing was blood. The receptor source for this set is a woman aged 55-69 years with Graves' ophthalmopathy. The CDR3 runs from the conserved cysteine through the conserved F or W. Fields, in order: V gene, clone size, D gene, J gene, CDR3 DNA, CDR3 protein. The D gene is left open where the match is weak. Size tells how often a clone was seen (once, few, many) or the class of an expanded clone, and some rows leave it out.

TRBV5-4	many	NA	TRBJ2-1	TGTGCCAGCAGCTTTAGTCATGAGCAGTTCTTC	CASSFSHEQFF
TRBV11-2	many	NA	TRBJ2-5	TGTGCCAGCAGCGAAACTAGGGAGACCCAGTACTTC	CASSETRETQYF
TRBV28	many	TRBD2	TRBJ2-7	TGTGCCAGCAGTTCGGTATCCACTAGCGGGAGATTCTACGAGCAGTACTTC	CASSSVSTSGRFYEQYF
TRBV6-4	NA	TRBD1	TRBJ1-2	TGTGCCAGCAGTCCCGGACAGGGACCTGGCTACACCTTC	CASSPGQGPGYTF
TRBV20-1	NA	TRBD2	TRBJ2-1	TGCAGTGCTAGGGGGCAAAGCGGGAGAAGCTACAATGAGCAGTTCTTC	CSARGQSGRSYNEQFF
TRBV20-1	once	TRBD2	TRBJ2-5	TGCAGTGCTTCTAGCGGCCAAGAGACCCAGTACTTC	CSASSGQETQYF
TRBV20-1	few	NA	TRBJ1-1	TGCAGTGCTAGATCCCCCCCGGGGAACACTGAAGCTTTCTTT	CSARSPPGNTEAFF
TRBV7-2	NA	TRBD1	TRBJ1-1	TGTGCCAGCAGCCCCTGGACAGGGGGCGTAGTTTTCTTT	CASSPWTGGVVFF
TRBV28	many	NA	TRBJ1-1	TGTGCCAGCAGTTTTCTACAGGCGGGCACTGAAGCTTTCTTT	CASSFLQAGTEAFF
TRBV30	many	NA	TRBJ2-3	TGTGCCTGGAGTGTACGGGGGGATACGCAGTATTTT	CAWSVRGDTQYF
TRBV5-4	many	TRBD1	TRBJ2-5	TGTGCCAGCAGCAGGCCCCCGGGACAGGAAGAGACCCAGTACTTC	CASSRPPGQEETQYF
TRBV2	many	NA	TRBJ2-3	TGTGCCAGCCCTGAAGGGGACACAGATACGCAGTATTTT	CASPEGDTDTQYF
TRBV27	NA	NA	TRBJ2-7	TGTGCCAGCACCCGGGTCTACGAGCAGTACTTC	CASTRVYEQYF
TRBV28	many	NA	TRBJ1-4	TGTGCCAGCAGAACCGGGACCGTTCCAGAAAAACTGTTTTTT	CASRTGTVPEKLFF
TRBV19	NA	TRBD2	TRBJ2-2	TGTGCCAGTAGTATAGATCAGGGACTAGCGGTAAACACCGGGGAGCTGTTTTTT	CASSIDQGLAVNTGELFF
TRBV20-1	few	TRBD2	TRBJ2-1	TGCAGTGCTAGAGATCCGAGCGGGAGGGCTTTGTATGAGCAGTTCTTC	CSARDPSGRALYEQFF